These T cell receptor beta chains were read from a single sample in a study of control samples from healthy donors and cancer patients. The assay was immunoSEQ multiplex PCR, and TCRdb's table has in-frame clones only and misses some. The table has 9,500 to 15,000 clones, around 89% seen once. Specimen: formalin-fixed, paraffin-embedded tissue. Receptors originate from a male donor with melanoma. CDR3s include the opening cysteine and the closing phenylalanine or tryptophan. Each record gives: V gene, clone size, D gene, J gene, CDR3 DNA, CDR3 protein. A D gene is named only where the DNA matches it firmly. Clone sizes are given selectively: once, few, many, or a class where the clone is expanded.

v_call: TRBV18
clone_size: NA
d_call: NA
j_call: TRBJ1-4
cdr3_nt: TGTGCCAGCTCACCAAGTCCTCTTAATGAAAAACTGTTTTTT
cdr3_aa: CASSPSPLNEKLFF

v_call: TRBV10-3
clone_size: NA
d_call: TRBD2
j_call: TRBJ2-7
cdr3_nt: TGTGCCACCGCGACTAGCGGTGCCTACGAGCAGTACTTC
cdr3_aa: CATATSGAYEQYF

v_call: TRBV7-3
clone_size: NA
d_call: NA
j_call: TRBJ2-2
cdr3_nt: TGTGCCAGCAGCTCCAACACCGGGGAGCTGTTTTTT
cdr3_aa: CASSSNTGELFF

v_call: TRBV9
clone_size: NA
d_call: NA
j_call: TRBJ2-3
cdr3_nt: TGTGCCAGCAGCGTAGCTGTCACAGATACGCAGTATTTT
cdr3_aa: CASSVAVTDTQYF

v_call: TRBV7-9
clone_size: NA
d_call: NA
j_call: TRBJ1-2
cdr3_nt: TGTGCCAGCAGCTTAGGTTGGGGGGCGAGAGATGGCTACACCTTC
cdr3_aa: CASSLGWGARDGYTF

v_call: TRBV15
clone_size: NA
d_call: TRBD1
j_call: TRBJ1-6
cdr3_nt: TGTGCCACCAGGACGACAGGGGAAGGCTCCTATAATTCACCCCTCCACTTT
cdr3_aa: CATRTTGEGSYNSPLHF

v_call: TRBV6-5
clone_size: NA
d_call: NA
j_call: TRBJ1-3
cdr3_nt: TGTGCCAGCAGCTACGACGCCACAGGGAACCTGAACACCATATATTTT
cdr3_aa: CASSYDATGNLNTIYF

v_call: TRBV10-3
clone_size: NA
d_call: NA
j_call: TRBJ2-3
cdr3_nt: TGTGCCATCAGTGAGTTAAAGCGTTCTAGCACAGATACGCAGTATTTT
cdr3_aa: CAISELKRSSTDTQYF

v_call: TRBV24-1
clone_size: NA
d_call: TRBD2
j_call: TRBJ2-5
cdr3_nt: TGTGCCACCAGTGACTCTGGGACTAGCGGAAGGGAGACCCAGTACTTC
cdr3_aa: CATSDSGTSGRETQYF

v_call: TRBV6-6
clone_size: NA
d_call: NA
j_call: TRBJ2-1
cdr3_nt: TGTGCCAGCAGCCGGGGGTCACCCTCCTACAATGAGCAGTTCTTC
cdr3_aa: CASSRGSPSYNEQFF

v_call: TRBV27
clone_size: NA
d_call: NA
j_call: TRBJ1-2
cdr3_nt: TGTGCCAGCAGATCATACTATGGCTACACCTTC
cdr3_aa: CASRSYYGYTF

v_call: TRBV19
clone_size: NA
d_call: NA
j_call: TRBJ2-1
cdr3_nt: TGTGCCAGTAGTATAATCTCTAAGGGTGAGCAGTTCTTC
cdr3_aa: CASSIISKGEQFF

v_call: TRBV7-9
clone_size: NA
d_call: NA
j_call: TRBJ1-2
cdr3_nt: TGTGCCAGCAGCTTAGCTGGGGGAGGACAGTCTAACTATGGCTACACCTTC
cdr3_aa: CASSLAGGGQSNYGYTF

v_call: TRBV7-8
clone_size: NA
d_call: TRBD1
j_call: TRBJ2-3
cdr3_nt: TGTGCCAGCAGCACGGACAGGGGGGGCGCAGATACGCAGTATTTT
cdr3_aa: CASSTDRGGADTQYF

v_call: TRBV18
clone_size: NA
d_call: NA
j_call: TRBJ1-6
cdr3_nt: TGTGCCAGCTCTTCCACCTTGTACAGGTCCTCCTATAATTCACCCCTCCACTTT
cdr3_aa: CASSSTLYRSSYNSPLHF

v_call: TRBV5-4
clone_size: once
d_call: NA
j_call: TRBJ2-3
cdr3_nt: TGTGCCAGCAGCCCCGGACAGAAAACAGATACGCAGTATTTT
cdr3_aa: CASSPGQKTDTQYF

v_call: TRBV25-1
clone_size: once
d_call: TRBD2
j_call: TRBJ2-1
cdr3_nt: TGTGCCAGCAGTGTAGCTACGGGAGGGCCCTACGGCAATGAGCAGTTCTTC
cdr3_aa: CASSVATGGPYGNEQFF

v_call: TRBV7-9
clone_size: NA
d_call: TRBD2
j_call: TRBJ2-1
cdr3_nt: TGTGCCAGCAGCTTCCTAGCGGGAGGGCCTAGCTCCTACAATGAGCAGTTCTTC
cdr3_aa: CASSFLAGGPSSYNEQFF

v_call: TRBV21-1
clone_size: NA
d_call: NA
j_call: TRBJ1-5
cdr3_nt: TGTGCCAGCAGCAAAGGTCTGGCAGGGGTCAATCAGCCCCAGCATTTT
cdr3_aa: CASSKGLAGVNQPQHF

v_call: TRBV11-2
clone_size: few
d_call: NA
j_call: TRBJ2-7
cdr3_nt: TGTGCCAGCAGCTTAGCGGGGCAGGGGTACGAGCAGTACTTC
cdr3_aa: CASSLAGQGYEQYF

v_call: TRBV11-2
clone_size: NA
d_call: NA
j_call: TRBJ2-1
cdr3_nt: TGTGCCAGCAGCCTCTGGGACCATGAGCAGTTCTTC
cdr3_aa: CASSLWDHEQFF

v_call: TRBV28
clone_size: NA
d_call: NA
j_call: TRBJ1-3
cdr3_nt: TGTGCCAGCAGCCAAGCCCGACGGAGCTCTGGAAACACCATATATTTT
cdr3_aa: CASSQARRSSGNTIYF

v_call: TRBV19
clone_size: NA
d_call: NA
j_call: TRBJ1-5
cdr3_nt: TGTGCCAGTAGTATAATCGAGCAAAGGAATCAGCCCCAGCATTTT
cdr3_aa: CASSIIEQRNQPQHF

v_call: TRBV5-6
clone_size: NA
d_call: TRBD1
j_call: TRBJ2-7
cdr3_nt: TGTGCCAGCAGCTTTCGCGACAGGGGGCTGAAGGAGCAGTACTTC
cdr3_aa: CASSFRDRGLKEQYF

v_call: TRBV19
clone_size: NA
d_call: NA
j_call: TRBJ1-2
cdr3_nt: TGTGCCAGTAGTATAGAAACGGGGGGCCCCTATGGCTACACCTTC
cdr3_aa: CASSIETGGPYGYTF

v_call: TRBV7-9
clone_size: NA
d_call: TRBD2
j_call: TRBJ2-2
cdr3_nt: TGTGCCAGCAACCAAGTAGCGGGAGAGTCGAACACCGGGGAGCTGTTTTTT
cdr3_aa: CASNQVAGESNTGELFF

v_call: TRBV25-1
clone_size: NA
d_call: NA
j_call: TRBJ1-1
cdr3_nt: TGTGCCAGCAGTGATGTCAGTATGAACACTGAAGCTTTCTTT
cdr3_aa: CASSDVSMNTEAFF

v_call: TRBV13
clone_size: NA
d_call: NA
j_call: TRBJ1-2
cdr3_nt: TGTGCCAGCCGCCGCCGGACTCAGGGGTATGGCTACACCTTC
cdr3_aa: CASRRRTQGYGYTF

v_call: TRBV5-5
clone_size: NA
d_call: TRBD2
j_call: TRBJ2-3
cdr3_nt: TGTGCCAGCAGCTTTTTATCCGGGAGGAAAGCAGATACGCAGTATTTT
cdr3_aa: CASSFLSGRKADTQYF

v_call: TRBV6-2/TRBV6-3
clone_size: NA
d_call: NA
j_call: TRBJ2-5
cdr3_nt: TGTGCCAGCAGTTACTCCCCCCCGACCCAGTACTTC
cdr3_aa: CASSYSPPTQYF

v_call: TRBV30
clone_size: NA
d_call: NA
j_call: TRBJ2-3
cdr3_nt: TGTGCCTGGACGTTACTGGACACAGATACGCAGTATTTT
cdr3_aa: CAWTLLDTDTQYF

v_call: TRBV5-1
clone_size: NA
d_call: NA
j_call: TRBJ2-5
cdr3_nt: TGCGCCAGCAGCTTGCCATCGGGAGAGACCCAGTACTTC
cdr3_aa: CASSLPSGETQYF

v_call: TRBV24-1
clone_size: NA
d_call: NA
j_call: TRBJ2-2
cdr3_nt: TGTGCCACCAGTGGAAGTTTGGCAGGGTACAGCGGGGAGCTGTTTTTT
cdr3_aa: CATSGSLAGYSGELFF

v_call: TRBV28
clone_size: NA
d_call: NA
j_call: TRBJ2-3
cdr3_nt: TGTGCCAGCACCAACCCCCGGAAGACAGATACGCAGTATTTT
cdr3_aa: CASTNPRKTDTQYF

v_call: TRBV6-5
clone_size: once
d_call: NA
j_call: TRBJ2-6
cdr3_nt: TGTGCCAGCAGTTACGGTGAAGCTGGGGCCAACGTCCTGACTTTC
cdr3_aa: CASSYGEAGANVLTF

v_call: TRBV7-3
clone_size: NA
d_call: NA
j_call: TRBJ2-3
cdr3_nt: TGTGCCAGCAGCTTAGGGTTTCCCCTCTCAGATACGCAGTATTTT
cdr3_aa: CASSLGFPLSDTQYF

v_call: TRBV10-1
clone_size: NA
d_call: NA
j_call: TRBJ2-1
cdr3_nt: TGCGCCAGCACCCGGGACCGGCACTACAATGAGCAGTTCTTC
cdr3_aa: CASTRDRHYNEQFF

v_call: TRBV11-3
clone_size: few
d_call: NA
j_call: TRBJ1-1
cdr3_nt: TGTGCCAGCAGCCCTGACAGCCCAGAAGCTTTCTTT
cdr3_aa: CASSPDSPEAFF

v_call: TRBV3-1/TRBV3-2
clone_size: NA
d_call: TRBD1
j_call: TRBJ1-6
cdr3_nt: TGTGCCAGCAGCCAAGAGGAGGGGACAGTTCATTCACCCCTCCACTTT
cdr3_aa: CASSQEEGTVHSPLHF

v_call: TRBV12-3/TRBV12-4
clone_size: NA
d_call: NA
j_call: TRBJ1-6
cdr3_nt: TGTGCCAGCAGCCGGTCCGAGGATTCACCCCTCCACTTT
cdr3_aa: CASSRSEDSPLHF

v_call: TRBV6-5
clone_size: few
d_call: NA
j_call: TRBJ2-3
cdr3_nt: TGTGCCAGCCGGGGGTCAGGAGATACGCAGTATTTT
cdr3_aa: CASRGSGDTQYF

v_call: TRBV4-2
clone_size: NA
d_call: TRBD1
j_call: TRBJ1-2
cdr3_nt: TGTGCCAGCAGCCAAGATCCCATGACAGGGTCGGACTATGGCTACACCTTC
cdr3_aa: CASSQDPMTGSDYGYTF

v_call: TRBV7-9
clone_size: NA
d_call: TRBD1
j_call: TRBJ1-6
cdr3_nt: TGTGCCAGCAGCTTATACAGGGGGAATTCACCCTTCCACTTT
cdr3_aa: CASSLYRGNSPFHF

v_call: TRBV3-1/TRBV3-2
clone_size: NA
d_call: NA
j_call: TRBJ2-6
cdr3_nt: TGTGCCAGCAGCCGACTGACCTCTGGGGCCAACGTCCTGACTTTC
cdr3_aa: CASSRLTSGANVLTF

v_call: TRBV19
clone_size: NA
d_call: NA
j_call: TRBJ1-1
cdr3_nt: TGTGCCAGTAGTCTTGAACGTCGAGGGTACACTGAAGCTTTCTTT
cdr3_aa: CASSLERRGYTEAFF

v_call: TRBV5-1
clone_size: NA
d_call: NA
j_call: TRBJ2-2
cdr3_nt: TGCGCCAGCAGCTTGCGATCTGACACCGGGGAGCTGTTTTTT
cdr3_aa: CASSLRSDTGELFF

v_call: TRBV25-1
clone_size: NA
d_call: TRBD1
j_call: TRBJ2-7
cdr3_nt: TGTGCCAGCAGCTACAGGGGTTTCTACGAGCAGTACTTC
cdr3_aa: CASSYRGFYEQYF

v_call: TRBV6-4
clone_size: NA
d_call: NA
j_call: TRBJ1-2
cdr3_nt: TGTGCCAGCAGTGACTCGAAAGGAGTTGGCTACACCTTC
cdr3_aa: CASSDSKGVGYTF

v_call: TRBV7-6
clone_size: NA
d_call: NA
j_call: TRBJ2-3
cdr3_nt: TGTGCCAGCAGCTTAGGCGAAAGGCAGGCAGATACGCAGTATTTT
cdr3_aa: CASSLGERQADTQYF

v_call: TRBV7-9
clone_size: NA
d_call: NA
j_call: TRBJ1-1
cdr3_nt: TGTGCCAGCAGTCCGGTAGGGAACACTGAAGCTTTCTTT
cdr3_aa: CASSPVGNTEAFF

v_call: TRBV6-1
clone_size: NA
d_call: TRBD2
j_call: TRBJ2-3
cdr3_nt: TGTGCCAGCAGTGTTCAAGGGTCTAGCGGGAGGGCCAGCACAGATACGCAGTATTTT
cdr3_aa: CASSVQGSSGRASTDTQYF

v_call: TRBV19
clone_size: NA
d_call: NA
j_call: TRBJ2-7
cdr3_nt: TGTGCCAGTAGTGCCCGTAGTGGGCGCTCCTTCTACGAGCAGTACTTC
cdr3_aa: CASSARSGRSFYEQYF

v_call: TRBV19
clone_size: NA
d_call: NA
j_call: TRBJ1-6
cdr3_nt: TGTGCCAGTAGTATCGGGACCCAGTTGTCATCCCTCCACTTT
cdr3_aa: CASSIGTQLSSLHF

v_call: TRBV2
clone_size: NA
d_call: TRBD1
j_call: TRBJ1-2
cdr3_nt: TGTGCCACCTCGGGACAGGGCCTCCCCTACACCTTC
cdr3_aa: CATSGQGLPYTF

v_call: TRBV5-1
clone_size: NA
d_call: NA
j_call: TRBJ1-4
cdr3_nt: TGCGCCAGCAGCTCGGGGAGAGCTAATGAAAAACTGTTTTTT
cdr3_aa: CASSSGRANEKLFF

v_call: TRBV5-1
clone_size: once
d_call: TRBD2
j_call: TRBJ2-3
cdr3_nt: TGCGCCAGCAGCTGGGGACTAGCGGGGCTAAGGTCTCACACAGATACGCAGTATTTT
cdr3_aa: CASSWGLAGLRSHTDTQYF

v_call: TRBV20-1
clone_size: NA
d_call: NA
j_call: TRBJ1-1
cdr3_nt: TGCAGTGCCAGCGGCGCGACTGATGTTTTCTTT
cdr3_aa: CSASGATDVFF

v_call: TRBV19
clone_size: NA
d_call: NA
j_call: TRBJ1-1
cdr3_nt: TGTGCCAGTAGCCCGACTTTCCCCATGGACACTGAAGCTTTCTTT
cdr3_aa: CASSPTFPMDTEAFF

v_call: TRBV29-1
clone_size: NA
d_call: TRBD1
j_call: TRBJ1-2
cdr3_nt: TGCAGCGTTGTTCAGGGGGACTACTATGGCTACACCTTC
cdr3_aa: CSVVQGDYYGYTF

v_call: TRBV11-3
clone_size: NA
d_call: NA
j_call: TRBJ2-5
cdr3_nt: TGTGCCAGCAGCTTAGGCACGGGAGAGGTAGAGACCCAGTACTTC
cdr3_aa: CASSLGTGEVETQYF